This T cell receptor (beta chain) was sequenced in a study of T cells in Graves' hyperthyroidism and ophthalmopathy. Researchers took RNA transcripts and amplified the TCR beta CDR3 regions from them. A set of HTBI primers served as the primers for a first-round RT-PCR of the TCR CDR3. TCRdb called the multiplex PCR reads again in MiXCR, with one record for every CDR3 protein. The sample contains about 400,000 distinct CDR3 sequences, over 11% of which appear only once. Input material: blood. This receptor was obtained from a man aged 45-65 years with Graves' ophthalmopathy.

The CDR3 loop reads CASSEFVGRNTGELFF. CDR3 DNA: TGTGCCAGCAGTGAATTTGTGGGCAGGAACACCGGGGAGCTGTTTTTT. The rearrangement joins TRBV6-1 to TRBJ2-2, with no clear D. Deletions cut 2 bases from V and 1 base from J, with 11 bases between. Germline V gives CDR1 MNHNS, CDR2 SASEGT. The CDR3 is made up of 16 amino acids.